A single sample gave rise to the 27 T cell receptor beta chains below, sequenced in a study of cytomegalovirus exposure and HLA in healthy donors. Some clones are missing from TCRdb's copy, which holds only in-frame ones; the method was immunoSEQ multiplex PCR. The repertoire has about 92,000 clones, around 93% of them found once; the top ten carry around 1.1%. Sequences were obtained from PBMCs. Every receptor here comes from a woman aged 30 to 39 in good health and CMV-seropositive.

The V and J genes are TRBV7-9 and TRBJ1-1; maybe TRBD1 (5 bases). From germline, CDR1 is SEHNR and CDR2 FQNEAQ (reference sequence). CDR3 length: 14 residues. Trimming cost V 7 bases and J 0 bases, with 12 bases left between them. Here the CDR3 DNA reads TGTGCCAGCAATTCCGGGGGTCTGAACACTGAAGCTTTCTTT. Amino acids: CASNSGGLNTEAFF. Variable domain in full (rest from reference TRBV7-9 and TRBJ1-1): DTGVSQNPRHKITKRGQNVTFRCDPISEHNRLYWYRQTLGQGPEFLTYFQNEAQLEKSRLLSDRFSAERPKGSFSTLEIQRTEQGDSAMYLCASNSGGLNTEAFFGQGTRLTVV.

This chain uses TRBV18 with TRBJ2-3, with TRBD1 matching over 7 bases. The germline V gene has CDR1 KGHSH and CDR2 LQKENI. The ends lost 3 bases at V and 0 bases at J; junction bases unmatched: 3. The CDR3 extends over 15 amino acids. CDR3: CASSPGQPSTDTQYF. CDR3 in DNA: TGTGCCAGCTCACCGGGACAGCCTAGCACAGATACGCAGTATTTT.

V gene TRBV28 combines with J gene TRBJ2-7; 7 bases line up with TRBD2. Germline CDR1 is MDHEN and CDR2 is SYDVKM. The CDR3 covers 13 residues. Trimming cost V 3 bases and J 2 bases; bases outside gene matches: 1. CDR3 region: CASSLAGAYEQYF. Here the CDR3 DNA reads TGTGCCAGCAGTTTGGCGGGAGCCTACGAGCAGTACTTC.

This CDR3 is CASSILAEAKNIQYF. The DNA of the CDR3 is TGTGCCAGCAGCATCTTAGCGGAAGCCAAAAACATTCAGTACTTC. The rearrangement uses TRBV5-4 and TRBJ2-4, with a weak D call TRBD2 (6 bases). In germline, CDR1 is SGHNT, CDR2 YYREEE (reference sequence). The V end was cut by 4 bases, the J end by 0 bases, with 11 bases between. The CDR3 loop spans 15 amino acids.

The sample holds one count of this clone. This chain joins TRBV7-8 and TRBJ1-1; weak D call: TRBD1 (5 bases). The CDR3 extends over 13 amino acids. The ends were cut back, 2 bases at V and 6 bases at J, with 10 bases in the middle. The germline gives CDR1 SGHVS, CDR2 FQNEAQ. CDR3 sequence: CASSLRQHSEAFF. The CDR3 DNA reads TGTGCCAGCAGCTTACGACAGCACTCTGAAGCTTTCTTT.

This rearrangement joins TRBV5-6 to TRBJ2-2; D is unresolved. Trimming removed 4 bases at V and 0 bases at J, with 13 bases between. The CDR3 length is 16 residues. Germline assignment: CDR1 SGHDT and CDR2 YYEEEE. CDR3 protein: CASSHSKRSNTGELFF. In DNA, the CDR3 is TGTGCCAGCAGCCATAGTAAGCGATCGAACACCGGGGAGCTGTTTTTT.

The CDR3 DNA follows: TGTGCCAGCAGCGCCGGGACTACCCCCGGGGCGACCCAGTACTTC. Translation gives CASSAGTTPGATQYF. J is TRBJ2-5 and V is TRBV9, with 7 bases fitting TRBD2. The CDR3 is made up of 15 amino acids. Losses at the gene ends were 3 bases for V and 7 bases for J; bases not matched to a gene: 12. Germline V gene sequence: CDR1 SGDLS, CDR2 YYNGEE.

The chain joins TRBV14 to TRBJ1-5; possible D gene TRBD1, 6 bases. V lost 5 bases to trimming and J lost 5 bases, with 10 bases between them. The germline V gene encodes CDR1 SGHDN and CDR2 FVKESK. CDR3 size: 13 residues. CDR3 sequence: CASSRGLDQPQHF. The CDR3 DNA reads TGTGCCAGCAGCAGGGGGTTGGATCAGCCCCAGCATTTT.

V gene TRBV18 combines with J gene TRBJ2-7; D call uncertain. This CDR3 spans 12 amino acids. Trimming pared 3 bases from V and 2 bases from J, leaving 5 bases between. CDR1 is KGHSH and CDR2 is LQKENI in the germline V gene. The CDR3: CASSPTTYEQYF. In nucleotides, the CDR3 is TGTGCCAGCTCACCCACAACCTACGAGCAGTACTTC.

This chain joins TRBV5-1 and TRBJ2-3; no clear D gene. CDR3 length: 13 amino acids. V gave up 2 bases and J gave up 0 bases, with 4 bases separating them. Per the germline V gene, CDR1 is SGHRS and CDR2 is YFSETQ. CDR3 protein: CASSFRSTDTQYF. As DNA, the CDR3 is TGCGCCAGCAGCTTCCGTAGCACAGATACGCAGTATTTT. Variable domain in full (rest from reference TRBV5-1 and TRBJ2-3): KAGVTQTPRYLIKTRGQQVTLSCSPISGHRSVSWYQQTPGQGLQFLFEYFSETQRNKGNFPGRFSGRQFSNSRSEMNVSTLELGDSALYLCASSFRSTDTQYFGPGTRLTVL.

V is TRBV7-2 and J is TRBJ2-3; possibly TRBD2 for D (6 bases). The V gene's germline CDR1 is SGHTA and CDR2 FQGNSA. Trimming removed 5 bases at V and 0 bases at J, with 12 bases between. This CDR3 comprises 15 residues. CDR3 sequence reads: CASSRSGQSTDTQYF. Here the CDR3 DNA reads TGTGCCAGCAGCCGTAGCGGCCAAAGCACAGATACGCAGTATTTT.

The chain carries TRBV28 and TRBJ2-7; 14 nucleotides match TRBD2. With 6 bases clipped from V and 2 bases from J, the junction kept 9 bases outside the gene matches. The CDR3 loop spans 17 amino acids. Germline loops: CDR1 MDHEN, CDR2 SYDVKM. This CDR3 reads CASRNPRTSGRTYEQYF. In nucleotides, the CDR3 is TGTGCCAGCAGAAATCCCCGGACTAGCGGGAGGACCTACGAGCAGTACTTC. The full variable domain, with the rest looked up from reference TRBV28 and TRBJ2-7, is DVKVTQSSRYLVKRTGEKVFLECVQDMDHENMFWYRQDPGLGLRLIYFSYDVKMKEKGDIPEGYSVSREKKERFSLILESASTNQTSMYLCASRNPRTSGRTYEQYFGPGTRLTVT.

This clone came up once. The V call is TRBV2, the J call TRBJ2-5, with TRBD2 as a possible D gene (6 bases). This CDR3 has 13 amino acids. V lost 2 bases, J lost 3 bases, and 7 bases lay in between. The germline V gene has CDR1 SNHLY and CDR2 FYNNEI. The CDR3 DNA sequence: TGTGCCAGCAGTGAATGGACTAAAGAGACCCAGTACTTC. This gives the protein CASSEWTKETQYF.

Details on this clone: The junction differs from germline at one of its ends, possibly a read error. The chain recombines TRBV6-1 with TRBJ1-2; 9 bases agree with TRBD1. The CDR3 runs to 14 residues. The germline V gene encodes CDR1 MNHNS and CDR2 SASEGT. CDR3 bases: TGTGCCAGCAGCCGGGACAGGGTTAACTATGGCCACACCTTC. Its protein is CASSRDRVNYGHTF.

The CDR3 DNA is TGTGCCAGCAGCTTAGCGGTTGAAAGGAGCTCCTACGAGCAGTACTTC. It is translated as CASSLAVERSSYEQYF. The chain uses TRBV7-8 and TRBJ2-7, with D hard to call. V was clipped by 0 bases and J by 0 bases, with 12 bases between them. This CDR3 region has 16 residues. The germline V gene has CDR1 SGHVS and CDR2 FQNEAQ.

The chain carries TRBV7-9 and TRBJ2-1, with TRBD1 matching over 8 bases. Trimming removed 5 bases from V and 3 bases from J; junction bases left unmatched: 9. Germline-derived CDR1 and CDR2 are SEHNR and FQNEAQ (reference sequence). The CDR3 extends over 16 amino acids. The CDR3 bases are TGTGCCAGCAGCCCCCGGACAGGGAGTGGCTACAATGAGCAGTTCTTC. Amino acids: CASSPRTGSGYNEQFF.

In its sample, this clone was seen a few times. This rearrangement joins TRBV15 to TRBJ2-1; 14 bases match TRBD2. J lost 8 bases, V lost 3 bases, and 3 bases had no gene match. CDR3 length equals 15 residues. Germline CDR1 and CDR2: LNHNV and YYDKDF (reference sequence). CDR3 sequence reads: CATSSGTSGSYEQFF. The CDR3 nucleotides are TGTGCCACCAGCAGTGGGACTAGCGGGAGTTATGAGCAGTTCTTC.

This clone was seen only once. The rearrangement uses TRBV7-9 and TRBJ2-3, with a weak D call TRBD2 (5 bases). The CDR3 sequence is 14 residues long. The V end was cut by 5 bases, the J end by 4 bases, with 13 bases between. Germline V gives CDR1 SEHNR, CDR2 FQNEAQ (reference sequence). The CDR3 region has the DNA TGTGCCAGCAGCCCCCCCGAGAGGGCAGATACGCAGTATTTT. This codes for CASSPPERADTQYF.

This chain uses TRBV5-1 with TRBJ2-1; D perhaps matches TRBD1 (7 bases). Trimming stripped 3 bases from V and 8 bases from J, with 24 bases between. The CDR3 is made up of 17 amino acids. The germline gives CDR1 SGHRS, CDR2 YFSETQ. CDR3 residues: CASSWRDRGTERDEQFF. CDR3 nucleotide sequence: TGCGCCAGCAGCTGGAGGGACAGAGGGACGGAGAGGGATGAGCAGTTCTTC.

This clone was recorded once. This chain joins TRBV27 and TRBJ2-3; 12 nucleotides match TRBD2. Germline loops: CDR1 MNHEY, CDR2 SMNVEV (reference sequence). CDR3 length: 18 amino acids. Trimming took 0 bases from V and 1 from J; bases not matched to a gene: 5. CDR3 in amino acids: CASSLSGTSGFGTDTQYF. CDR3 sequence (DNA): TGTGCCAGCAGTTTATCCGGGACTAGCGGGTTTGGCACAGATACGCAGTATTTT.

This chain connects TRBV5-1 to TRBJ2-3, with D unclear. The CDR3 extends over 15 amino acids. The V end lost 5 bases, the J end lost 2 bases, and 15 bases lay between the germline ends. From germline, CDR1 is SGHRS and CDR2 YFSETQ. CDR3 DNA sequence: TGCGCCAGCAGACTTCCCGGTCGATCCACAGATACGCAGTATTTT. This gives the protein CASRLPGRSTDTQYF.

The rearrangement links TRBV7-2 to TRBJ2-3; tentative D call: TRBD2 (6 bases). Trimming removed 6 bases at V and 2 bases at J, with 27 bases between. The CDR3 runs to 19 residues. CDR1 and CDR2 (germline): SGHTA, FQGNSA. As DNA, the CDR3 is TGTGCCAGCAGAAAAAGGGTCGGACTACCAACGGGTAACACAGATACGCAGTATTTT. It codes for CASRKRVGLPTGNTDTQYF.

The genes are TRBV7-2 and TRBJ2-1; D is possibly TRBD1 (7 bases). The germline gives CDR1 SGHTA, CDR2 FQGNSA. Trimming left V 6 bases short and J 6 bases short, with 18 bases between. The CDR3 consists of 15 residues. The CDR3 is CASRAGQTLSNEQFF. CDR3 in DNA: TGTGCCAGCAGGGCGGGACAGACTCTAAGCAATGAGCAGTTCTTC. Full variable domain (outside the CDR3, taken from reference TRBV7-2 and TRBJ2-1): GAGVSQSPSNKVTEKGKDVELRCDPISGHTALYWYRQSLGQGLEFLIYFQGNSAPDKSGLPSDRFSAERTGGSVSTLTIQRTQQEDSAVYLCASRAGQTLSNEQFFGPGTRLTVL.

The rearrangement uses TRBV5-1 and TRBJ2-1; 9 positions match TRBD2. V lost 4 bases to trimming and J lost 7 bases; unmatched junction nucleotides: 15. In germline, CDR1 is SGHRS, CDR2 YFSETQ. The CDR3 spans 17 residues. CDR3 loop: CASSTGLAGGPGNEQFF. In DNA, the CDR3 is TGCGCCAGCAGCACAGGACTCGCGGGAGGGCCAGGTAATGAGCAGTTCTTC.

This clone is a singleton in its sample. The chain recombines TRBV12-5 with TRBJ2-5, with D perhaps TRBD2 (6 bases). This CDR3 spans 14 amino acids. Trimming pared 3 bases from V and 3 bases from J, leaving 11 bases between. Germline V gives CDR1 LGHNT, CDR2 FRNRAP. Here the CDR3 reads CASGFRRGEETQYF. The CDR3 DNA is TGTGCTAGTGGTTTCAGGCGGGGTGAAGAGACCCAGTACTTC. The complete variable domain, with remaining parts taken from reference TRBV12-5 and TRBJ2-5, reads DARVTQTPRHKVTEMGQEVTMRCQPILGHNTVFWYRQTMMQGLELLAYFRNRAPLDDSGMPKDRFSAEMPDATLATLKIQPSEPRDSAVYFCASGFRRGEETQYFGPGTRLLVL.

The V and J genes are TRBV18 and TRBJ1-2, with TRBD1 as a possible D gene (6 bases). The CDR3 length is 15 residues. Trimming took off 3 bases at V and 2 bases at J, with 13 bases between the two ends. CDR1 is KGHSH, CDR2 LQKENI, per germline. CDR3 in amino acids: CASSPRTVQNYGYTF. The CDR3, as DNA: TGTGCCAGCTCACCGAGGACAGTTCAAAACTATGGCTACACCTTC.

CDR3 amino acids: CATHRDSLAFF. Here the CDR3 DNA reads TGTGCCACCCACCGGGACAGCTTGGCTTTCTTT. The chain employs TRBV6-6 and TRBJ1-1; 7 bases are shared with TRBD1. CDR3 length: 11 amino acids. Germline loops: CDR1 MNHNY, CDR2 SVGAGI (reference sequence). J was trimmed by 11 bases and V by 10 bases; bases with no gene match: 10.